One sample yielded the 10 T cell receptor beta chains listed below, sequenced in a study of regulatory T cells in long-lasting Graves disease. In building TCR beta libraries, iRepertoire HTBI primers were used together with Arm-PCR of CDR3 regions. From the multiplex PCR reads, TCRdb called clonotypes with MiXCR, one entry per CDR3 protein. The sample has over 650,000 distinct CDR3 sequences, around 30% seen once. Time point described: persistent/refractory GD, antithyroid drugs over 5 years with positive TRAb. The authors made the TCR library using RNA they extracted from PBMCs. Sequenced material: peripheral blood mononuclear cells (PBMCs), taken when the disease was refractory, from a patient treated with antithyroid drugs. The receptors come from a female donor with Graves disease.

As for this clonotype: One junction end does not reproduce the germline sequence, and a read error may be involved. The chain carries TRBV12-3 or TRBV12-4 and TRBJ1-2; 7 bases map to TRBD1. The CDR3 runs to 14 residues. Here the CDR3 reads CASSDGTANYGYAF. As DNA, the CDR3 is TGTGCCAGCAGTGATGGGACAGCTAACTATGGCTACGCCTTC.

CDR3 sequence (DNA): TGTGCCAGCAGCTTAATACCAGGGAGCTCTGAAGCTTTCTTT. Translation gives CASSLIPGSSEAFF. The chain uses TRBV7-3 and TRBJ1-1; the D gene is possibly TRBD1 (5 bases). Germline V gene sequence: CDR1 SGHTA, CDR2 FQGTGA. V lost 1 base and J lost 6, with 12 bases in between. The CDR3 totals 14 residues.

This clonotype came up many times. The V gene is TRBV6-1, the J gene TRBJ1-1; D is unclear. Germline CDR1 MNHNS, CDR2 SASEGT. The CDR3 is made up of 12 amino acids. V lost 6 bases to trimming and J lost 1 base, with 6 bases between them. As DNA, the CDR3 is TGTGCCAGCAGCACGCCGAACACTGAAGCTTTCTTT. Translating gives CASSTPNTEAFF.

The chain uses TRBV6-2 or TRBV6-3 and TRBJ2-7; 7 nucleotides agree with TRBD2. Germline V gene sequence: CDR1 MNHEY, CDR2 SVGEGT. V shed 0 bases and J 3 bases; nucleotides not matched to a gene: 5. CDR3 size: 15 residues. The CDR3 protein is CASSYSGRENYEQYF. The DNA of the CDR3 is TGTGCCAGCAGTTACTCTGGGCGGGAGAACTACGAGCAGTACTTC.

This clonotype showed up just a few times. The genes are TRBV12-3 or TRBV12-4 and TRBJ1-5; 7 bases are shared with TRBD1. This CDR3 is built from 19 residues. Trimming took 6 bases from V and 5 from J; bases not matched to a gene: 22. The CDR3 loop is CASSLILSPTGAGYQPQHF. CDR3 sequence (DNA): TGTGCCAGCAGCTTAATACTAAGCCCCACAGGGGCGGGTTATCAGCCCCAGCATTTT.

This clonotype was found many times. The V gene is TRBV2, the J gene TRBJ1-1; 8 bases line up with TRBD1. There are 15 residues in the CDR3. Germline V CDR1 and CDR2: SNHLY, FYNNEI. V shed 7 bases and J 1 base; nucleotides not matched to a gene: 8. CDR3 amino acids: CASTLQGAKNTEAFF. For the CDR3, the DNA is TGTGCCAGCACACTCCAGGGGGCGAAGAACACTGAAGCTTTCTTT. The full variable domain, rest sourced from reference TRBV2 and TRBJ1-1, is EPEVTQTPSHQVTQMGQEVILRCVPISNHLYFYWYRQILGQKVEFLVSFYNNEISEKSEIFDDQFSVERPDGSNFTLKIRSTKLEDSAMYFCASTLQGAKNTEAFFGQGTRLTVV.

The chain couples TRBV3-1 to TRBJ1-1; 8 bases map to TRBD1. Trimming removed 4 bases from V and 0 bases from J; junction bases left unmatched: 4. Germline CDR1 is LGHDT and CDR2 is YNNKEL (reference sequence). The CDR3 consists of 15 residues. CDR3 residues: CASSLETGVNTEAFF. The CDR3 DNA reads TGTGCCAGCAGCCTAGAGACAGGGGTGAACACTGAAGCTTTCTTT.

V and J are TRBV9 and TRBJ1-4; TRBD1 might be the D (6 bases). This CDR3 is built from 14 residues. The germline gives CDR1 SGDLS, CDR2 YYNGEE. Trimming took off 4 bases at V and 5 bases at J, with 12 bases between the two ends. CDR3 coding DNA: TGTGCCAGCAGCTCAGGCAGGGGCAATGAAAAACTGTTTTTT. Translated: CASSSGRGNEKLFF.

The chain combines TRBV25-1 with TRBJ1-4; D is undetermined. CDR1 MGHDK and CDR2 SYGVNS come from the germline V gene. V gave up 5 bases and J gave up 6 bases, with 19 bases separating them. This CDR3 is 16 amino acids long. In DNA form, the CDR3 reads TGTGCCAGCAGTCGATCCCGTGTACTCGTGGATGAAAAACTGTTTTTT. Translated, it gives CASSRSRVLVDEKLFF.

The rearrangement uses TRBV11-2 and TRBJ1-1; 8 nucleotides line up with TRBD1. Per germline, CDR1 SGHAT and CDR2 FQNNGV. The CDR3 covers 15 residues. V lost 2 bases to trimming and J lost 5 bases; unmatched junction nucleotides: 7. The CDR3 protein is CASSLMDREYTEAFF. DNA for the CDR3: TGTGCCAGCAGCTTAATGGACAGGGAGTATACTGAAGCTTTCTTT.